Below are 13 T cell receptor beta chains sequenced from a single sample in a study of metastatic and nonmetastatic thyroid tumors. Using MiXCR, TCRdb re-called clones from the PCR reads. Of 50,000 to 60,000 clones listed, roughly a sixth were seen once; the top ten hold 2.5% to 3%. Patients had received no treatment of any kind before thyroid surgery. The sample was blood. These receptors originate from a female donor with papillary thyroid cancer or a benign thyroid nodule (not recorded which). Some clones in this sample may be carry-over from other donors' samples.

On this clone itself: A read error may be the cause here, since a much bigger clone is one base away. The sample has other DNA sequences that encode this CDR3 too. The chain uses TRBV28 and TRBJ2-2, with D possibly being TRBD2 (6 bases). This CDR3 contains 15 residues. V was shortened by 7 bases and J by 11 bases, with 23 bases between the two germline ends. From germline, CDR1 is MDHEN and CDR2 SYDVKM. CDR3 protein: CASTQDRESSRELFF. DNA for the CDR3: TGTGCCAGCACCCAGGACCGGGAGAGCTCCCGCGAGCTGTTTTTT. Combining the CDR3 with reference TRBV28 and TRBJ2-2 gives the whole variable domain DVKVTQSSRYLVKRTGEKVFLECVQDMDHENMFWYRQDPGLGLRLIYFSYDVKMKEKGDIPEGYSVSREKKERFSLILESASTNQTSMYLCASTQDRESSRELFFGEGSRLTVL.

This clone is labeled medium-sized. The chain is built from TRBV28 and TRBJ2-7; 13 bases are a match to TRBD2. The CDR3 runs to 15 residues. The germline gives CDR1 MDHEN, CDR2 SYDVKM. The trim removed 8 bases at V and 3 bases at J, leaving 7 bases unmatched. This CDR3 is CASPRTSGSVYEQYF. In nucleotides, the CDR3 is TGTGCCAGCCCAAGGACTAGCGGGAGTGTCTACGAGCAGTACTTC.

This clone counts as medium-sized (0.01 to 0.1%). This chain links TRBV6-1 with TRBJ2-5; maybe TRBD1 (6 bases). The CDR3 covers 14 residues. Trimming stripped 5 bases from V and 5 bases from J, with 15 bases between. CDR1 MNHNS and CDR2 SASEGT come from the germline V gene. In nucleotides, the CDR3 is TGTGCCAGCAGTCTTACAGGGCCGGGGGAGACCCAGTACTTC. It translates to CASSLTGPGETQYF.

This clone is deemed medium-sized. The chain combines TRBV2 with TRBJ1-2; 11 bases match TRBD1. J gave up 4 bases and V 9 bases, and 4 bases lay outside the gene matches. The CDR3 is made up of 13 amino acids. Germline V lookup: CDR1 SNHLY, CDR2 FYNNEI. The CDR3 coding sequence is TGTGCCAGAGAGGGGACAGGGGGCTATGGCTACACCTTC. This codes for CAREGTGGYGYTF.

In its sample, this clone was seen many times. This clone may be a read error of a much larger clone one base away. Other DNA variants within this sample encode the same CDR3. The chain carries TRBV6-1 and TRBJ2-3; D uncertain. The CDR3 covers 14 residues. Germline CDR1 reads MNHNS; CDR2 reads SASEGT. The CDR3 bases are TGTGCCAGCAGTGGTTTCTCCCGCACAGATACGCAGTGTTTT. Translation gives CASSGFSRTDTQCF.

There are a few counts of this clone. CDR3 region: CASSHLRYLGEQFF. For the CDR3, the DNA is TGTGCCAGTAGTCATTTGCGGTATTTGGGTGAGCAGTTCTTC. V is TRBV19 and J is TRBJ2-1; D gene uncertain. Germline CDR1 reads LNHDA; CDR2 reads SQIVND (reference sequence). The V and J ends lost 5 bases and 9 bases respectively, with 17 bases between them. The CDR3 sequence is 14 residues long.

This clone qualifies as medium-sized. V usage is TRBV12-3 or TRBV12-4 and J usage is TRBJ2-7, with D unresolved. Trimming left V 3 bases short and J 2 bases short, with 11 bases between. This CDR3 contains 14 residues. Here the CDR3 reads CASSFGFLTYEQYF. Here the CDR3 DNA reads TGTGCCAGCAGTTTTGGATTTCTCACCTACGAGCAGTACTTC.

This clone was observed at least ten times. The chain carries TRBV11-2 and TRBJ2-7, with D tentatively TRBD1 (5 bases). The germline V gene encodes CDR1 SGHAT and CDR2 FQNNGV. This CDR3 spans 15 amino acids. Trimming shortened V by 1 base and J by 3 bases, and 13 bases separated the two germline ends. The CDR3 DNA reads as TGTGCCAGCAGCTTAGGTCCCGACAGCAGCTACGAGCAGTACTTC. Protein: CASSLGPDSSYEQYF.

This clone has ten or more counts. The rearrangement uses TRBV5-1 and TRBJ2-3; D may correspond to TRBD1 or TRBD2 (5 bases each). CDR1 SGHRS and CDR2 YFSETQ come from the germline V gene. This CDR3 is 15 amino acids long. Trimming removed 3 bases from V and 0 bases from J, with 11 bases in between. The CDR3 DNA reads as TGCGCCAGCAGCTCGGGGACCACTAGCACAGATACGCAGTATTTT. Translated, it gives CASSSGTTSTDTQYF.

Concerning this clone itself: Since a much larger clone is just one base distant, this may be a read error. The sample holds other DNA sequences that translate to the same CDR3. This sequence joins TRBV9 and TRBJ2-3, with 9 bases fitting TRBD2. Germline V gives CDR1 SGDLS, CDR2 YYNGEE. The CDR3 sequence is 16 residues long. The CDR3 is CASSVDLSGRGDTQYF. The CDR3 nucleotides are TGTGCTAGCAGCGTAGACCTTAGCGGGAGAGGAGATACGCAGTATTTT.

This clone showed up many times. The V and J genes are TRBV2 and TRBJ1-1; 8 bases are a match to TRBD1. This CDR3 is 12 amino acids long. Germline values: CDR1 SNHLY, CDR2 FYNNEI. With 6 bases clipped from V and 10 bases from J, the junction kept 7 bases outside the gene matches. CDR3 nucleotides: TGTGCCAGCAGGACCGACAGGGGACCAGCTTTCTTT. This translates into CASRTDRGPAFF. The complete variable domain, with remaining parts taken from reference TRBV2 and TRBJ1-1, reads EPEVTQTPSHQVTQMGQEVILRCVPISNHLYFYWYRQILGQKVEFLVSFYNNEISEKSEIFDDQFSVERPDGSNFTLKIRSTKLEDSAMYFCASRTDRGPAFFGQGTRLTVV.

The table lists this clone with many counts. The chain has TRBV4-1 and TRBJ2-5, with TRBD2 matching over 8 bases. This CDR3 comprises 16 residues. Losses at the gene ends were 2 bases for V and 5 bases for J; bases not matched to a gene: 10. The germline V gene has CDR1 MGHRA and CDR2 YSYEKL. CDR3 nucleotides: TGCGCCAGCAGCCAATTCCCCCGGGGGGGGCAGGAGACCCAGTACTTC. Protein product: CASSQFPRGGQETQYF.

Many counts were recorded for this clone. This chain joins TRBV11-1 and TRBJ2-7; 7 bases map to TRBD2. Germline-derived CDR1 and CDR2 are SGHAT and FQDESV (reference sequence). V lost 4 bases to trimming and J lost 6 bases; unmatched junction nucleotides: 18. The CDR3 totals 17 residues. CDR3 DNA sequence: TGTGCCAGCAGCTCGGTCTATGGGCGGGAGCGATCTGGCGAGCAGTACTTC. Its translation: CASSSVYGRERSGEQYF.